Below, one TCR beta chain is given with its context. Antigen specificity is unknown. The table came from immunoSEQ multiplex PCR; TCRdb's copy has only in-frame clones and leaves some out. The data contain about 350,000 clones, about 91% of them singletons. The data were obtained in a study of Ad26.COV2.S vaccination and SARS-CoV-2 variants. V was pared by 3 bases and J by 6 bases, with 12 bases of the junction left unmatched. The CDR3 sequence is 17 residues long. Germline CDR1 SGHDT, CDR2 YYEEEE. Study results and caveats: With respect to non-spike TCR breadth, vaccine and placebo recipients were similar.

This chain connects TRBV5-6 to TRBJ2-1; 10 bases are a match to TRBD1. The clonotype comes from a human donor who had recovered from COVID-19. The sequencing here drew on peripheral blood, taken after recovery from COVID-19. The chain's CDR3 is CASSSLTGTGATNEQFF. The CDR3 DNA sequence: TGTGCCAGCAGCTCACTCACCGGGACAGGGGCGACCAATGAGCAGTTCTTC. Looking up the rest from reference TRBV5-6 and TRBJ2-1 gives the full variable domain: DAGVTQSPTHLIKTRGQQVTLRCSPKSGHDTVSWYQQALGQGPQFIFQYYEEEERQRGNFPDRFSGHQFPNYSSELNVNALLLGDSALYLCASSSLTGTGATNEQFFGPGTRLTVL.